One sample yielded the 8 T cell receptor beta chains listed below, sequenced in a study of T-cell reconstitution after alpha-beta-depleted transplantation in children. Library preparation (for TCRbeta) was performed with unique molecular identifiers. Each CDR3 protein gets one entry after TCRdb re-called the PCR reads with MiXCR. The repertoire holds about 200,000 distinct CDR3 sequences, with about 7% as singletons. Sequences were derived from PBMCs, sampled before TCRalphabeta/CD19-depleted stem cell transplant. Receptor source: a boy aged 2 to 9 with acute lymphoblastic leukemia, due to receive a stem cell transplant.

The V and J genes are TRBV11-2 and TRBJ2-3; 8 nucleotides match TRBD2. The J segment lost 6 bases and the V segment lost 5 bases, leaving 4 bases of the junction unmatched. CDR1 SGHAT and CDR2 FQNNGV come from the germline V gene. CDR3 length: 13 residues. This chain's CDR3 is CASSTRLADTQYF. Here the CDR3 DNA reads TGTGCCAGCAGCACCCGACTAGCGGATACGCAGTATTTT.

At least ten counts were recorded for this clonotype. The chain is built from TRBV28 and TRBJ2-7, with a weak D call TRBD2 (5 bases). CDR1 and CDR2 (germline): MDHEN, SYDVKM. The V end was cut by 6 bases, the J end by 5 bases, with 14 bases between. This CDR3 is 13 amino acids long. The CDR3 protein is CASRPRVVNEQYF. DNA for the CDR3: TGTGCCAGCAGGCCGAGGGTTGTGAACGAGCAGTACTTC. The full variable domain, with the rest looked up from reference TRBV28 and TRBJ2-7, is DVKVTQSSRYLVKRTGEKVFLECVQDMDHENMFWYRQDPGLGLRLIYFSYDVKMKEKGDIPEGYSVSREKKERFSLILESASTNQTSMYLCASRPRVVNEQYFGPGTRLTVT.

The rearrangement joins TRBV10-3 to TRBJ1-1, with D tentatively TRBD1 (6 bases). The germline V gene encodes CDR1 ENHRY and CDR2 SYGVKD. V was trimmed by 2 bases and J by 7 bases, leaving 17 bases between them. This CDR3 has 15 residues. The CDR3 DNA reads TGTGCCATCAGTGAGACGGAGTCGGCAGGGGATGAAGCTTTCTTT. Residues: CAISETESAGDEAFF.

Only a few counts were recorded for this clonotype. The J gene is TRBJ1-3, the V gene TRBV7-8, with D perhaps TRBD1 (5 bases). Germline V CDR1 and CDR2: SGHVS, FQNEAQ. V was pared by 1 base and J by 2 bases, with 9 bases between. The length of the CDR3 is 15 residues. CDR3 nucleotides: TGTGCCAGCAGCTTAGTTCAGGGCCCTGGAAACACCATATATTTT. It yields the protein CASSLVQGPGNTIYF.

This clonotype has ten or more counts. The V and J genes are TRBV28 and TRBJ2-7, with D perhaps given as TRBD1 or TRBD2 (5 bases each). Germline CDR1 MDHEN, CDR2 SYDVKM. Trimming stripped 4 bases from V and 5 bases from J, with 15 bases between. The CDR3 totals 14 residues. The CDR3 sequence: CASSSPGRTDEQYF. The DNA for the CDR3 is TGTGCCAGCAGTTCCCCGGGACGGACTGACGAGCAGTACTTC. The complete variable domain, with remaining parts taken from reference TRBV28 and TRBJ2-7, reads DVKVTQSSRYLVKRTGEKVFLECVQDMDHENMFWYRQDPGLGLRLIYFSYDVKMKEKGDIPEGYSVSREKKERFSLILESASTNQTSMYLCASSSPGRTDEQYFGPGTRLTVT.

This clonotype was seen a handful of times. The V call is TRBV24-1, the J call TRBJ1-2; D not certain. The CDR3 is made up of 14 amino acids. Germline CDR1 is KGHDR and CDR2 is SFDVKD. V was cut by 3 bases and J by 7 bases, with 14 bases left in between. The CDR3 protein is CATSDDLTGSGYTF. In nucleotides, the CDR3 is TGTGCCACCAGTGATGACCTGACCGGTTCTGGCTACACCTTC.

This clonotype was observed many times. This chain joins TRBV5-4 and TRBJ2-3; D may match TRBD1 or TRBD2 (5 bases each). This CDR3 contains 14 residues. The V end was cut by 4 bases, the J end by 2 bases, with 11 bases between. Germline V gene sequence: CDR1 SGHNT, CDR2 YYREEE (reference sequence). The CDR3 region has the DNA TGTGCCAGCAGCGCCCGGGACCCCACAGATACGCAGTATTTT. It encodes CASSARDPTDTQYF.

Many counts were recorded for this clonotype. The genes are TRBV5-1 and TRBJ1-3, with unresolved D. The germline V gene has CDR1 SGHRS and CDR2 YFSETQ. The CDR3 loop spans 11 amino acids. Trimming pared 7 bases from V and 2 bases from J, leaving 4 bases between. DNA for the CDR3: TGCGCCAGCGCGGCTGGAAACACCATATATTTT. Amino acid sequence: CASAAGNTIYF.